The 25 T cell receptor beta chains listed next were all sequenced from one sample in a study of spatial heterogeneity in lung cancer (dated by TCRdb to about 2019). The sample's time point label, in plain terms: blood at routine non-recurrence follow-up after resection. Library preparation employed 5' RACE. Sequencing used a NextSeq 500. TCRdb reprocessing: public reads trimmed at Q25 with fastp, clones called with MiXCR, in-frame beta chains kept. All rows with the same CDR3 protein become a single entry with the most common DNA and genes. Recorded for this sample are under 150,000 distinct CDR3 sequences; about a tenth of them occurred a single time. Jointly, the top ten make up approximately 24% of the sample. Sample: PBMCs, taken at follow-up. These receptor sequences come from a female donor with early-stage non-small cell lung cancer.

V is TRBV7-2 and J is TRBJ2-5, with 8 bases aligning to TRBD1. Germline trimming cut 5 bases from V and 5 bases from J; bases unmatched to any gene: 10. The CDR3 totals 15 residues. From germline, CDR1 is SGHTA and CDR2 FQGNSA. CDR3 loop: CASSKDRTGPETQYF. CDR3 nucleotide sequence: TGTGCCAGCAGCAAAGACCGGACAGGGCCCGAGACCCAGTACTTC.

This sequence joins TRBV20-1 and TRBJ2-1, with TRBD1 as a possible D gene (6 bases). The CDR3 sequence is 15 residues long. V lost 5 bases, J lost 1 base, and 15 bases lay in between. The germline gives CDR1 DFQATT, CDR2 SNEGSKA (reference sequence). The DNA of the CDR3 is TGCAGTGCTCCCGGGACAAATATTTCCTACAATGAGCAGTTCTTC. It is translated as CSAPGTNISYNEQFF.

This clonotype was recorded a few times. V gene TRBV4-3 combines with J gene TRBJ2-3, with a possible D match to TRBD1 (6 bases). This CDR3 comprises 16 residues. CDR1 LGHNA and CDR2 YSLEER come from the germline V gene. The V gene lost 0 bases and the J gene lost 4 bases, with 14 bases spanning the gap. CDR3 region: CASSQEWGQGADTQYF. The CDR3 DNA reads as TGCGCCAGCAGCCAAGAGTGGGGGCAAGGGGCAGATACGCAGTATTTT.

This clonotype came up a few times. The chain joins TRBV20-1 to TRBJ2-5; no clear D. The CDR3 sequence is 13 residues long. The germline V gene has CDR1 DFQATT and CDR2 SNEGSKA (reference sequence). The germline V and J ends were trimmed by 3 bases and 2 bases, with 10 bases remaining between them. The CDR3 spells CSARGPIQETQYF. The DNA for the CDR3 is TGCAGTGCTAGGGGCCCCATACAAGAGACCCAGTACTTC.

This clonotype was seen only a few times. This sequence joins TRBV6-5 and TRBJ1-5; D is possibly TRBD1 (5 bases). This CDR3 is 11 amino acids long. Trimming pared 5 bases from V and 9 bases from J, leaving 8 bases between. Germline CDR1 and CDR2: MNHEY and SVGAGI. CDR3 sequence: CASSHGGPQHF. In DNA form, the CDR3 reads TGTGCCAGCAGTCACGGGGGGCCCCAGCATTTT.

The V and J genes are TRBV9 and TRBJ2-2; TRBD1 might be the D (5 bases). V was trimmed by 3 bases and J by 5 bases, leaving 14 bases between them. Germline V gene sequence: CDR1 SGDLS, CDR2 YYNGEE. CDR3 length equals 15 residues. Here the CDR3 DNA reads TGTGCCAGCAGCGACTCTCAGGGCAGGACCGGGGAGCTGTTTTTT. Protein: CASSDSQGRTGELFF. Full variable domain (remainder filled in from reference TRBV9 and TRBJ2-2): DSGVTQTPKHLITATGQRVTLRCSPRSGDLSVYWYQQSLDQGLQFLIQYYNGEERAKGNILERFSAQQFPDLHSELNLSSLELGDSALYFCASSDSQGRTGELFFGEGSRLTVL.

The chain carries TRBV9 and TRBJ2-3; maybe TRBD1 (6 bases). CDR3 length: 14 amino acids. Germline V gene lookup returns CDR1 SGDLS and CDR2 YYNGEE. The V end was cut by 3 bases, the J end by 0 bases, with 8 bases between. The CDR3 is CASSDGQSTDTQYF. DNA for the CDR3: TGTGCCAGCAGCGACGGACAGAGCACAGATACGCAGTATTTT.

This clonotype has at least ten counts. The chain carries TRBV20-1 and TRBJ2-2, with 11 bases that match TRBD2. CDR3 length equals 15 residues. Trimming removed 5 bases from V and 2 bases from J; junction bases left unmatched: 4. The V gene's germline CDR1 is DFQATT and CDR2 SNEGSKA (reference sequence). CDR3 coding DNA: TGCAGTGCTCCGGGACTAGCGGTTAACACCGGGGAGCTGTTTTTT. It translates to CSAPGLAVNTGELFF.

The rearrangement uses TRBV27 and TRBJ2-7; 10 bases are shared with TRBD1. Germline values: CDR1 MNHEY, CDR2 SMNVEV (reference sequence). J lost 0 bases, V lost 5 bases, and 7 bases had no gene match. The CDR3 length is 16 residues. In nucleotides, the CDR3 is TGTGCCAGCAGTCACTTATGGACAGGGGGCTCCTACGAGCAGTACTTC. Protein: CASSHLWTGGSYEQYF.

This clonotype showed up many times. The chain joins TRBV10-3 to TRBJ2-4; 15 bases are shared with TRBD2. From germline, CDR1 is ENHRY and CDR2 SYGVKD. V lost 2 bases and J lost 7; bases outside the gene matches: 9. The CDR3 length is 18 residues. CDR3 sequence: CAISEELGTSGRSNIQYF. The DNA of the CDR3 is TGTGCCATCAGTGAGGAACTAGGGACTAGCGGGAGGAGCAACATTCAGTACTTC.

This clonotype turned up a few times. The chain joins TRBV3-1 to TRBJ1-5; D remains unclear. Germline V lookup: CDR1 LGHDT, CDR2 YNNKEL (reference sequence). Trimming took 0 bases from V and 1 from J, leaving 7 bases between them. CDR3 length: 15 amino acids. The CDR3 coding sequence is TGTGCCAGCAGCCAAGATGGCCACAGCAATCAGCCCCAGCATTTT. Protein: CASSQDGHSNQPQHF.

Turning to this clonotype: A read error may be the cause here, since a much bigger clone is one base away. The CDR3 sequence: CASRQGQSYEQYF. The CDR3 coding sequence is TGTGCCAGCAGGCAGGGACAGAGCTACGAGCAGTACTTC. The V and J genes are TRBV28 and TRBJ2-7; 7 bases match TRBD1. The V segment lost 6 bases and the J segment 3 bases; nucleotides outside the gene matches: 5. Germline loops: CDR1 MDHEN, CDR2 SYDVKM. The CDR3 extends over 13 amino acids.

The rearrangement uses TRBV20-1 and TRBJ2-1; 7 bases line up with TRBD2. Germline V CDR1 and CDR2: DFQATT, SNEGSKA (reference sequence). This CDR3 has 17 residues. Trimming removed 1 base from V and 0 bases from J; junction bases left unmatched: 9. This CDR3 is CSARGLAAALSYNEQFF. CDR3 nucleotides: TGCAGTGCTAGAGGACTAGCTGCCGCCCTCTCCTACAATGAGCAGTTCTTC.

The V and J genes are TRBV20-1 and TRBJ1-1; 7 nucleotides agree with TRBD1. J gave up 2 bases and V 5 bases, and 5 bases lay outside the gene matches. Germline V gives CDR1 DFQATT, CDR2 SNEGSKA (reference sequence). CDR3 length: 13 amino acids. CDR3 in DNA: TGCAGTGCTCTCAGGGGGTTTAACACTGAAGCTTTCTTT. The encoded protein is CSALRGFNTEAFF.

There are a few counts of this clonotype. CDR3 sequence reads: CSVERRQSVANTEAFF. CDR3 DNA sequence: TGCAGCGTTGAGAGGAGGCAGAGCGTGGCAAACACTGAAGCTTTCTTT. The chain has TRBV29-1 and TRBJ1-1; D is unclear. This CDR3 has 16 residues. Germline values: CDR1 SQVTM, CDR2 ANQGSEA. With 3 bases removed from V and 2 bases from J, the gap between germline ends came to 19 bases.

The J gene is TRBJ2-1, the V gene TRBV3-1; the match to TRBD1 covers 10 bases. The CDR3 has 14 residues. CDR1 and CDR2 from the germline V gene are LGHDT and YNNKEL (reference sequence). V was clipped by 4 bases and J by 5 bases; unmatched bases: 2. The CDR3 region is CASSPGTGDNEQFF. CDR3 sequence (DNA): TGTGCCAGCAGCCCCGGGACAGGGGACAATGAGCAGTTCTTC.

The chain links TRBV7-3 to TRBJ2-1, with 7 bases aligning to TRBD2. CDR1 and CDR2 from the germline V gene are SGHTA and FQGTGA. The CDR3 has 15 residues. V gave up 4 bases and J gave up 8 bases; unmatched junction bases: 11. In DNA form, the CDR3 reads TGTGCCAGCAGCTCAACTAGCGAATTTACCGATGAGCAGTTCTTC. Its translation: CASSSTSEFTDEQFF.

The CDR3 region has the DNA TGTGCCAGCAGTTTAGGTACGGGACTAGCGGTCAAAAACATTCAGTACTTC. Translating it yields CASSLGTGLAVKNIQYF. The chain joins TRBV12-3 or TRBV12-4 to TRBJ2-4, with TRBD2 matching over 11 bases. The J segment lost 3 bases and the V segment lost 1 base, leaving 5 bases of the junction unmatched. The CDR3 totals 17 residues.

This rearrangement joins TRBV7-8 to TRBJ1-5; 9 bases line up with TRBD1. CDR1 SGHVS and CDR2 FQNEAQ come from the germline V gene. V gave up 5 bases and J gave up 5 bases; unmatched junction bases: 16. The CDR3 consists of 18 residues. In DNA form, the CDR3 reads TGTGCCAGCAGCGGTAGGGACAGGGCCTACCTGCGGGATCAGCCCCAGCATTTT. Encoded protein: CASSGRDRAYLRDQPQHF. The entire variable domain, with the rest obtained from reference TRBV7-8 and TRBJ1-5, is as follows: GAGVSQSPRYKVAKRGQDVALRCDPISGHVSLFWYQQALGQGPEFLTYFQNEAQLDKSGLPSDRFFAERPEGSVSTLKIQRTQQEDSAVYLCASSGRDRAYLRDQPQHFGDGTRLSIL.

This clonotype was picked up a small number of times. The rearrangement joins TRBV7-2 to TRBJ1-2; 8 bases agree with TRBD1. The V segment lost 1 base and the J segment 6 bases; nucleotides outside the gene matches: 13. The germline gives CDR1 SGHTA, CDR2 FQGNSA. This CDR3 has 17 amino acids. This chain's CDR3 is CASSLDNWTGIGDGYTF. DNA of the CDR3: TGTGCCAGCAGCTTAGATAATTGGACAGGGATTGGGGATGGCTACACCTTC.

In its sample, this clonotype was seen many times. The chain carries TRBV12-3 or TRBV12-4 and TRBJ2-1; 12 positions match TRBD2. The CDR3 has 15 amino acids. After removal of 6 bases from V and 4 bases from J, the junction contained 4 bases not matched to a gene. This CDR3 reads CASSPTSGGYNEQFF. In DNA, the CDR3 is TGTGCCAGCAGCCCGACTAGCGGGGGTTACAATGAGCAGTTCTTC.

A few counts support this clonotype. The chain uses TRBV12-3 or TRBV12-4 and TRBJ2-1; TRBD1 aligns across 8 bases. The CDR3 contains 15 residues. Losses at the gene ends were 6 bases for V and 6 bases for J; bases not matched to a gene: 10. The CDR3 protein is CASRNDRGGRNEQFF. CDR3 in DNA: TGTGCCAGCAGAAACGACAGGGGAGGTCGCAATGAGCAGTTCTTC.

This clonotype has just a few counts. V usage is TRBV24-1 and J usage is TRBJ2-2; TRBD2 is a possible D gene (5 bases). Between the trimmed V and J ends, which lost 5 bases and 4 bases, there was a span of 7 bases. The CDR3 runs to 13 residues. CDR1 is KGHDR, CDR2 SFDVKD, per germline. This CDR3 reads CATSAAGTGELFF. Written as DNA, the CDR3 is TGTGCCACCAGTGCTGCGGGCACCGGGGAGCTGTTTTTT.

This clonotype was observed a handful of times. The V and J genes are TRBV13 and TRBJ2-3; 8 bases fit TRBD2. Trimming removed 4 bases from V and 6 bases from J; junction bases left unmatched: 9. The germline gives CDR1 PRHDT, CDR2 FYEKMQ (reference sequence). The CDR3 consists of 15 residues. The CDR3 protein is CASSSEPSGSDTQYF. The CDR3 coding sequence is TGTGCCAGCAGCTCCGAGCCGAGCGGGAGTGATACGCAGTATTTT.

As for this clonotype: A much larger clonotype is one base distant, so this may be a read error. The genes are TRBV19 and TRBJ1-5, with 7 bases that match TRBD1. V dropped 5 bases and J dropped 4; count of bases not matched to a gene: 11. Germline CDR1 is LNHDA and CDR2 is SQIVND (reference sequence). The CDR3 runs 16 residues. CDR3: CASSSTAQGRNQPQHF. The CDR3 DNA is TGTGCCAGTAGTTCAACCGCACAGGGGAGGAATCAGCCCCAGCATTTT.